This record looks at one T cell receptor beta chain sequence and its context. In the original workflow: Estimates of nucleated cell counts were drawn from the amplification of reference gene primers. Assay: immunoSEQ multiplex PCR; the TCRdb copy retains only in-frame clones and omits some. V and J calls and clone size follow that table, whereas D and trimming were derived from the DNA. The top ten clones hold over 10% of a sample with about 64,000 clones, about 78% of them seen once. Germline V lookup: CDR1 LNHDA, CDR2 SQIVND (reference sequence). This CDR3 has 14 residues. The junction had 4 bases not matched to a gene; V was cut back by 0 bases and J by 6 bases. This specimen belongs to a study of blood T cell repertoires in COVID-19. Overall study context: From the United States, Italy and Spain came samples of acute and convalescent COVID-19. In each case, the material was cDNA or gDNA derived from T cells, B-cell-depleted T cells, or PBMCs.

The source material was peripheral blood. This sequence was found in an elderly man with acute or convalescent COVID-19. V usage is TRBV19 and J usage is TRBJ2-7, with 8 nucleotides matching TRBD1. The CDR3 coding sequence is TGTGCCAGTAGTATAGATCCCACAGGGGGCGAGCAGTACTTC. Its translation: CASSIDPTGGEQYF. Full variable domain (missing parts from reference TRBV19 and TRBJ2-7): DGGITQSPKYLFRKEGQNVTLSCEQNLNHDAMYWYRQDPGQGLRLIYYSQIVNDFQKGDIAEGYSVSREKKESFPLTVTSAQKNPTAFYLCASSIDPTGGEQYFGPGTRLTVT.